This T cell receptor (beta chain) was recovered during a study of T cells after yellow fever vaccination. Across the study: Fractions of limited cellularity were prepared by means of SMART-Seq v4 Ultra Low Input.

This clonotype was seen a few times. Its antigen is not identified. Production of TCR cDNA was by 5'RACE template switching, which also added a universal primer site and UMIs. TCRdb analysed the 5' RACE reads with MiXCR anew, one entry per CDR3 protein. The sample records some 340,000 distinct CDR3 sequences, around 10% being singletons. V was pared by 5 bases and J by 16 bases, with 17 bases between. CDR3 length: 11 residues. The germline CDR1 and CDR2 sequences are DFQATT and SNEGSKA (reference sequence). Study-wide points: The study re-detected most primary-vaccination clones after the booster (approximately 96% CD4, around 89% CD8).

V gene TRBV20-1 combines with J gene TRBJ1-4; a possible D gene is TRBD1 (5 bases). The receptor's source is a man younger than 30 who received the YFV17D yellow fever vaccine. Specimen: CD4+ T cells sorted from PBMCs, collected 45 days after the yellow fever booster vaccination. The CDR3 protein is CSAPGEVSKFF. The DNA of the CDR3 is TGCAGTGCTCCGGGGGAGGTTTCCAAGTTTTTT.